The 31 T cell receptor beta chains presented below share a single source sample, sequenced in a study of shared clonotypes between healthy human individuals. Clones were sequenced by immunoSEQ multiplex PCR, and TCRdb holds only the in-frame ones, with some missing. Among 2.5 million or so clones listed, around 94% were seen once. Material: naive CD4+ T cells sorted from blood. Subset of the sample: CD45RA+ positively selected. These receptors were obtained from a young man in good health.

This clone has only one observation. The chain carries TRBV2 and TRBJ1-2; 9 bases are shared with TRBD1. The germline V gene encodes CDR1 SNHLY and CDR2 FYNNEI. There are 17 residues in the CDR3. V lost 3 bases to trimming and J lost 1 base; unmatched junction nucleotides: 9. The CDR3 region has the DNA TGTGCCAGCAGTGACCCCGGACAGGGGCGGCTTAACTATGGCTACACCTTC. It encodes CASSDPGQGRLNYGYTF.

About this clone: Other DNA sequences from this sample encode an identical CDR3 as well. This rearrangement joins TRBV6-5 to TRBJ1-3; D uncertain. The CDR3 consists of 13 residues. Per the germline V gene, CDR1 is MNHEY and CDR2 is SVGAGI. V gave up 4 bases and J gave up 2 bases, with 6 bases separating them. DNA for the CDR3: TGTGCCAGCAGTTCGGGTACTGGAAACACCATATATTTT. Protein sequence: CASSSGTGNTIYF.

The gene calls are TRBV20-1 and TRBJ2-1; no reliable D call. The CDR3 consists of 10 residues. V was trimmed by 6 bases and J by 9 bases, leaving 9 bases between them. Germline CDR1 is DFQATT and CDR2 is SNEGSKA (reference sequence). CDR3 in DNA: TGCAGTGCCTCTTCTGGTGAGCAGTTCTTC. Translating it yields CSASSGEQFF.

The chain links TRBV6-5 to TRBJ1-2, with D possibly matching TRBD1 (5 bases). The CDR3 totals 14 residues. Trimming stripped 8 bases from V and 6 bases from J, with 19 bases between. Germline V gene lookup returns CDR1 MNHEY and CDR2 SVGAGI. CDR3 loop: CASSVGRAFNGYTF. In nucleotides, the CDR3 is TGTGCCAGCTCCGTCGGCAGGGCGTTTAATGGCTACACCTTC.

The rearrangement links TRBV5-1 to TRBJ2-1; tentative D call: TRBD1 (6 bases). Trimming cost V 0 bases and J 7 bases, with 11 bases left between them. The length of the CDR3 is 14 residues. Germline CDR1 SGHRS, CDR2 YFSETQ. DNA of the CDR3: TGCGCCAGCAGCTTGGGGGGGCCGTCGAATGAGCAGTTCTTC. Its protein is CASSLGGPSNEQFF.

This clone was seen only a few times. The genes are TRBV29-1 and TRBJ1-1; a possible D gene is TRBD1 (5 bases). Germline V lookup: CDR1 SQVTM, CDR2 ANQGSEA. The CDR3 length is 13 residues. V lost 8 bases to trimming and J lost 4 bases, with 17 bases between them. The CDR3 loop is CSIGSGLGTEAFF. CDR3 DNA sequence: TGCAGCATAGGATCGGGACTGGGCACTGAAGCTTTCTTT.

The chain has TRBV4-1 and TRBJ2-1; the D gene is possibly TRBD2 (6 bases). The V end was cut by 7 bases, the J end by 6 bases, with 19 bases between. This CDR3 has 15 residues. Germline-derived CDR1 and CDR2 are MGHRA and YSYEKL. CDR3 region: CASIGGVIVGNEQFF. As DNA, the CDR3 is TGCGCCAGCATCGGAGGGGTTATCGTAGGCAATGAGCAGTTCTTC.

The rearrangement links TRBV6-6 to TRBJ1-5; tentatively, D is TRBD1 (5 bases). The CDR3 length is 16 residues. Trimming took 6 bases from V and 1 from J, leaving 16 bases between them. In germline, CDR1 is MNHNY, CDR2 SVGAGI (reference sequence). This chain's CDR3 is CASRRRDLLSNQPQHF. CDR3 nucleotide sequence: TGTGCCAGCAGGCGCCGGGACCTCCTAAGCAATCAGCCCCAGCATTTT.

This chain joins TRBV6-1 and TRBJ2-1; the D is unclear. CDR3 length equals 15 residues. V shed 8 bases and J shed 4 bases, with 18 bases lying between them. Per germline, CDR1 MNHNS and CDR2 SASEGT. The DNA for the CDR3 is TGTGCCAGCTGGAGACTGGTGAAAGGGTACAATGAGCAGTTCTTC. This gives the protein CASWRLVKGYNEQFF.

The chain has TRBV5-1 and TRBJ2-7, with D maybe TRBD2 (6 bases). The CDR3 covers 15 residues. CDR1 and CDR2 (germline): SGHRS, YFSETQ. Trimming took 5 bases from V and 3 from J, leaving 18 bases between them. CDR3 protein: CASRSNSGQIYEQYF. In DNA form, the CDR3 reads TGCGCCAGCAGGAGTAATAGCGGACAAATCTACGAGCAGTACTTC.

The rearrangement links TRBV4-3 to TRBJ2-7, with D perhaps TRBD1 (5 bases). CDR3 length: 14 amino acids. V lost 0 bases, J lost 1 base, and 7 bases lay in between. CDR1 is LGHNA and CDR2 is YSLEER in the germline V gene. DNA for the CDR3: TGCGCCAGCAGCCAAGACAGACAGTCCTACGAGCAGTACTTC. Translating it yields CASSQDRQSYEQYF.

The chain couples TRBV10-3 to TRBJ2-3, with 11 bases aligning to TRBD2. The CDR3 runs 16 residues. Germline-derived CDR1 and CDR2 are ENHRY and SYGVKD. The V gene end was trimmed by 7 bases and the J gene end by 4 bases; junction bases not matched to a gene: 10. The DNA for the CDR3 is TGTGCCATCAAAGCCGGGACTAGCGGCCCAGCAGATACGCAGTATTTT. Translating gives CAIKAGTSGPADTQYF.

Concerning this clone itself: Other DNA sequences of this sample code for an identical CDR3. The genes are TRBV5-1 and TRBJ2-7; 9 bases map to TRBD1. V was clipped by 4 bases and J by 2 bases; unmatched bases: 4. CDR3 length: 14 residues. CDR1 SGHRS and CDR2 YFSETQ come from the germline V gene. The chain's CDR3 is CASSPTGGTYEQYF. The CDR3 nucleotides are TGCGCCAGCAGCCCGACAGGGGGTACCTACGAGCAGTACTTC.

CDR3 sequence (DNA): TGTGCCAGCAGTCCGACTGTCTATTACAATGAGCAGTTCTTC. Its protein is CASSPTVYYNEQFF. The chain joins TRBV6-1 to TRBJ2-1; D remains ambiguous. Trimming removed 5 bases at V and 4 bases at J, with 12 bases between. The CDR3 is 14 residues long. CDR1 and CDR2 from the germline V gene are MNHNS and SASEGT.

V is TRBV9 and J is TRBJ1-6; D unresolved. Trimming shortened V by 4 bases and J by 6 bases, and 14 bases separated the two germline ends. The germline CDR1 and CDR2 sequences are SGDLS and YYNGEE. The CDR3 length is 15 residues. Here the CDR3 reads CASSWGVNTNSPLHF. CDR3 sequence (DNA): TGTGCCAGCAGCTGGGGAGTCAACACTAATTCACCCCTCCACTTT.

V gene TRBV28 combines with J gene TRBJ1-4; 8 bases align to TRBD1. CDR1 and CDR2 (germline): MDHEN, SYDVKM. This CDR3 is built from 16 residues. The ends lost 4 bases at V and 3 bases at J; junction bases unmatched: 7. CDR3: CASSSQGAPANEKLFF. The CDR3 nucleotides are TGTGCCAGCAGTTCGCAGGGGGCGCCGGCTAATGAAAAACTGTTTTTT.

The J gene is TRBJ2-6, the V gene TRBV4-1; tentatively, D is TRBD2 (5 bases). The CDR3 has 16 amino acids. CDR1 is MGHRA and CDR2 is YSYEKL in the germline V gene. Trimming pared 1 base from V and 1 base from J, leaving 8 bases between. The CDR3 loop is CASSQASTSGANVLTF. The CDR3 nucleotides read TGCGCCAGCAGCCAAGCTAGCACTTCTGGGGCCAACGTCCTGACTTTC.

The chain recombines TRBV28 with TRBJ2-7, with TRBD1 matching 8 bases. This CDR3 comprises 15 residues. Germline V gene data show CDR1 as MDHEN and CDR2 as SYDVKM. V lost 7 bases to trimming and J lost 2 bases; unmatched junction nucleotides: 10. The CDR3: CASTAGDRRAYEQYF. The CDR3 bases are TGTGCCAGCACCGCCGGGGACAGGAGAGCCTACGAGCAGTACTTC.

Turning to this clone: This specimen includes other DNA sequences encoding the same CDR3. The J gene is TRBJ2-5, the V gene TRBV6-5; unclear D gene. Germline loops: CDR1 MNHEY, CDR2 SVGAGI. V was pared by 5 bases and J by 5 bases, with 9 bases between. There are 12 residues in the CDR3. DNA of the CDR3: TGTGCCAGCAGTCCCTCGAGGGAGACCCAGTACTTC. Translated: CASSPSRETQYF.

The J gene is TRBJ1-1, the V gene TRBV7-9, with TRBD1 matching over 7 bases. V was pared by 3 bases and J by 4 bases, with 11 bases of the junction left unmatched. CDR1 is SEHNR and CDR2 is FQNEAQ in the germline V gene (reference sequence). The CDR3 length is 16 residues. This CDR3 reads CASSFPKTGFGTEAFF. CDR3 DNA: TGTGCCAGCAGCTTTCCGAAGACAGGGTTTGGCACTGAAGCTTTCTTT.

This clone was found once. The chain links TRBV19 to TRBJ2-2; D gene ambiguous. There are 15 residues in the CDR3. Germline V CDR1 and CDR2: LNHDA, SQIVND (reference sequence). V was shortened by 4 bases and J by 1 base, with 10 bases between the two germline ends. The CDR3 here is CASSKPGRNTGELFF. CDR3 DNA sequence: TGTGCCAGTAGTAAGCCCGGAAGGAACACCGGGGAGCTGTTTTTT.

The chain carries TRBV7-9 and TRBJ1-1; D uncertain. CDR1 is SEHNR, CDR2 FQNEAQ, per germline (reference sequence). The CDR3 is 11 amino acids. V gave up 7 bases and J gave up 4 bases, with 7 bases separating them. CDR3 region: CASTGGTEAFF. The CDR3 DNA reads TGTGCCAGCACGGGCGGCACTGAAGCTTTCTTT.

CDR3 sequence: CASRGTGGSGANVLTF. DNA for the CDR3: TGTGCCAGCAGGGGTACAGGGGGCTCTGGGGCCAACGTCCTGACTTTC. The chain uses TRBV2 and TRBJ2-6; 8 bases fit TRBD1. The germline V gene has CDR1 SNHLY and CDR2 FYNNEI. The J segment lost 0 bases and the V segment lost 6 bases, leaving 4 bases of the junction unmatched. The CDR3 length is 16 residues.

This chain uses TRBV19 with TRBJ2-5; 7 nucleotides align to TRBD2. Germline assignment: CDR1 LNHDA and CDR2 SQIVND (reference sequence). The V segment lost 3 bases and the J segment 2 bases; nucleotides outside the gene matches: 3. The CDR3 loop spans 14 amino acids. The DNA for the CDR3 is TGTGCCAGTAGTATGCGGGAGAGGCAAGAGACCCAGTACTTC. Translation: CASSMRERQETQYF.

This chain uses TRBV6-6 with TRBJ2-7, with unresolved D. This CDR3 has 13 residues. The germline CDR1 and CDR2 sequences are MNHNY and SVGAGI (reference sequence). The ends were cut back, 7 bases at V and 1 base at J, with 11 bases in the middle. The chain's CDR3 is CASTPSGSYEQYF. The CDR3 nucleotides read TGTGCCAGCACCCCTTCTGGGTCCTACGAGCAGTACTTC.

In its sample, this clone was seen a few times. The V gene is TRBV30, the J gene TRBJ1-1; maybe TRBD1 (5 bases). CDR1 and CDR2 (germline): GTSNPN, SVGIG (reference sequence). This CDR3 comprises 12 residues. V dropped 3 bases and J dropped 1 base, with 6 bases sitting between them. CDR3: CAWRQENTEAFF. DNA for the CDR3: TGTGCCTGGAGACAGGAGAACACTGAAGCTTTCTTT.

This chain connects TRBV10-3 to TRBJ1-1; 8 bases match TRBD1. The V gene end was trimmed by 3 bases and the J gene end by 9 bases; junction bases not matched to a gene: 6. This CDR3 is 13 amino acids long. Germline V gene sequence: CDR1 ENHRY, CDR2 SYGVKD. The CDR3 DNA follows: TGTGCCATCAGTGATTCAGGGGGCTTGCAAGCTTTCTTT. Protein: CAISDSGGLQAFF.

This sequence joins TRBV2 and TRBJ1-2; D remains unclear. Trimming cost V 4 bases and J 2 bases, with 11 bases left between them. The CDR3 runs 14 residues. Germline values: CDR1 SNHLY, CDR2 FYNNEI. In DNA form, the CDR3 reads TGTGCCAGCAGTGGACCAACAAGGAACTATGGCTACACCTTC. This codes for CASSGPTRNYGYTF.

The CDR3 DNA sequence: TGTGCCTGGAGTCGGGAAGTGGGGTCTTATGGCTACACCTTC. It specifies CAWSREVGSYGYTF. V is TRBV30 and J is TRBJ1-2, with unresolved D. Looked up from germline, CDR1 is GTSNPN and CDR2 is SVGIG (reference sequence). The V end lost 2 bases, the J end lost 5 bases, and 15 bases lay between the germline ends. This CDR3 has 14 residues. The full variable domain, its missing parts supplied by reference TRBV30 and TRBJ1-2, is SQTIHQWPATLVQPVGSPLSLECTVEGTSNPNLYWYRQAAGRGLQLLFYSVGIGQISSEVPQNLSASRPQDRQFILSSKKLLLSDSGFYLCAWSREVGSYGYTFGSGTRLTVV.

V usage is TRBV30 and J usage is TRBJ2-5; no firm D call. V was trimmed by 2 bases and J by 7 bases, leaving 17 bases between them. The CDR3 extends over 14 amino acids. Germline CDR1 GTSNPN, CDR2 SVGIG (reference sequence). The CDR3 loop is CAWSRKQNPGTQYF. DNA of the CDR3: TGTGCCTGGAGTCGAAAACAGAACCCCGGGACCCAGTACTTC.

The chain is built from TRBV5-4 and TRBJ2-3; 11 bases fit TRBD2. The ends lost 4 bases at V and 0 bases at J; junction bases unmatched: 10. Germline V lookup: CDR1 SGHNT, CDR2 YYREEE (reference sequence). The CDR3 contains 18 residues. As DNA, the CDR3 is TGTGCCAGCAGCACCGGACTAGCGGGTAAACCTAGCACAGATACGCAGTATTTT. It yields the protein CASSTGLAGKPSTDTQYF.